A single sample gave rise to the 10 T cell receptor beta chains below, sequenced in a study of shared clonotypes between healthy human individuals. Libraries were prepared by immunoSEQ multiplex PCR; TCRdb keeps only in-frame clonotypes and omits some of them. The sample has about 2.4 million clones; over 85% are singletons. The sequenced material came from naive CD4+ T cells from PBMCs. Subset reported: CD45RA+ positively selected. The receptors come from a man between 18 and 29 years old in good health. Some clones in this sample may be carry-over from other donors' samples.

Here the CDR3 DNA reads TGTGCCAGCAGTAGGACAGGGGTCTCTGGAAACACCATATATTTT. This translates into CASSRTGVSGNTIYF. The V call is TRBV6-6, the J call TRBJ1-3; TRBD1 matches at 9 bases. CDR3 length equals 15 residues. Germline V gene sequence: CDR1 MNHNY, CDR2 SVGAGI (reference sequence). The V gene end was trimmed by 5 bases and the J gene end by 0 bases; junction bases not matched to a gene: 2.

This chain uses TRBV7-2 with TRBJ1-3, with D tentatively TRBD1 (6 bases). Germline V gives CDR1 SGHTA, CDR2 FQGNSA. V lost 5 bases to trimming and J lost 4 bases, with 15 bases between them. The CDR3 spans 15 residues. The CDR3, as DNA: TGTGCCAGCAGCCTTCGGGGGGCTAGGGGAAACACCATATATTTT. Encoded protein: CASSLRGARGNTIYF.

The chain carries TRBV6-1 and TRBJ1-3, with D uncertain. V lost 7 bases and J 2 bases, leaving 15 bases between the germline ends. The CDR3 sequence is 15 residues long. Germline V gene sequence: CDR1 MNHNS, CDR2 SASEGT. CDR3 coding DNA: TGTGCCAGCAATGACGGCAGATGGACTGGAAACACCATATATTTT. Translating it yields CASNDGRWTGNTIYF.

V is TRBV7-3 and J is TRBJ2-1, with D possibly called TRBD1 or TRBD2 (6 bases each). CDR1 and CDR2 (germline): SGHTA, FQGTGA. This CDR3 comprises 16 residues. Trimming stripped 0 bases from V and 7 bases from J, with 16 bases between. The DNA of the CDR3 is TGTGCCAGCAGCTTAACATCGCTAGCGAGGGGGAATGAGCAGTTCTTC. This encodes CASSLTSLARGNEQFF.

The chain combines TRBV5-1 with TRBJ2-1, with a weak D call TRBD2 (7 bases). Trimming shortened V by 3 bases and J by 6 bases, and 16 bases separated the two germline ends. Per germline, CDR1 SGHRS and CDR2 YFSETQ. CDR3 size: 15 residues. CDR3 region: CASSSGAGVVNEQFF. CDR3 sequence (DNA): TGCGCCAGCAGCTCAGGGGCGGGAGTAGTCAATGAGCAGTTCTTC.

V usage is TRBV18 and J usage is TRBJ1-2, with unresolved D. Germline V gene lookup returns CDR1 KGHSH and CDR2 LQKENI. Trimming left V 3 bases short and J 3 bases short, with 20 bases between. The CDR3 loop spans 17 amino acids. In nucleotides, the CDR3 is TGTGCCAGCTCACCGACTAACGACGGTCTAGTATACTATGGCTACACCTTC. It codes for CASSPTNDGLVYYGYTF.

V is TRBV6-5 and J is TRBJ2-7; TRBD1 might be the D (5 bases). Trimming left V 1 base short and J 3 bases short, with 13 bases between. Germline assignment: CDR1 MNHEY and CDR2 SVGAGI. The length of the CDR3 is 15 residues. The CDR3 sequence: CASSYLGQGFYEQYF. In DNA, the CDR3 is TGTGCCAGCAGTTACTTAGGGCAGGGATTCTACGAGCAGTACTTC.

CDR3 sequence (DNA): TGTGCCAGCAGTTACGCTGGGTCAATGAACACTGAAGCTTTCTTT. Encoded protein: CASSYAGSMNTEAFF. The chain joins TRBV6-5 to TRBJ1-1; D is undetermined. Looked up from germline, CDR1 is MNHEY and CDR2 is SVGAGI. The CDR3 has 15 amino acids. Trimming removed 2 bases at V and 0 bases at J, with 10 bases between.

The CDR3 sequence: CASSPKGEGNQPQHF. CDR3 nucleotide sequence: TGTGCCAGCTCACCAAAGGGGGAAGGGAATCAGCCCCAGCATTTT. The genes are TRBV18 and TRBJ1-5; the D gene is possibly TRBD1 (6 bases). Germline assignment: CDR1 KGHSH and CDR2 LQKENI. The length of the CDR3 is 15 residues. Trimming shortened V by 2 bases and J by 4 bases, and 12 bases separated the two germline ends.

The chain employs TRBV7-9 and TRBJ2-2; 14 positions match TRBD2. The junction had 11 bases not matched to a gene; V was cut back by 6 bases and J by 5 bases. This CDR3 comprises 18 residues. The germline V gene has CDR1 SEHNR and CDR2 FQNEAQ (reference sequence). The CDR3 sequence: CASRAGTSGSRGTGELFF. CDR3 DNA: TGTGCCAGCAGGGCCGGGACTAGCGGGAGTCGGGGGACCGGGGAGCTGTTTTTT.